This is a list of T cell receptor beta chains from one sample in a study of cytomegalovirus exposure and HLA in healthy donors. Generated by immunoSEQ multiplex PCR, the TCRdb table keeps only in-frame clones and is missing some. The top ten hold less than 3.5% of the sample, which has some 130,000 clones, approximately 78% seen once. Sequencing input: PBMCs. All receptors come from a human donor in good health. Both conserved end residues are part of each CDR3. The D gene is left open where the match is weak. For some rows the clone size is stated as once, few or many, or as a class when expanded; others skip it.

j_call	v_call	clone_size	d_call	cdr3_aa	cdr3_nt
TRBJ2-2	TRBV7-9	-	TRBD1	CSSSYPPTGRTGELFF	TGTTCCAGCAGCTACCCGCCGACAGGGCGCACCGGGGAGCTGTTTTTT
TRBJ2-6	TRBV5-4	few	-	CASSPLSHGSGANVLTF	TGTGCCAGCAGCCCCCTTTCCCACGGGTCTGGGGCCAACGTCCTGACTTTC
TRBJ1-6	TRBV5-1	-	-	CASSFGGGRQSPLHF	TGCGCCAGCAGCTTCGGGGGGGGGCGACAGTCACCCCTCCACTTT
TRBJ1-4	TRBV28	-	-	CASSLVGASSANEKLFF	TGTGCCAGCAGTTTAGTGGGGGCATCGTCAGCTAATGAAAAACTGTTTTTT
TRBJ1-4	TRBV7-9	-	TRBD1	CASSSGQGGNEKLFF	TGTGCCAGCAGCTCGGGACAGGGGGGCAATGAAAAACTGTTTTTT
TRBJ2-5	TRBV5-1	-	TRBD2	CASSLGLAGGTYQETQYF	TGCGCCAGCAGCTTGGGACTAGCGGGGGGGACGTACCAAGAGACCCAGTACTTC
TRBJ2-5	TRBV11-1	-	TRBD2	CASSFPGGETQYF	TGTGCCAGCAGCTTTCCGGGGGGAGAGACCCAGTACTTC
TRBJ2-3	TRBV18	-	TRBD2	CASSPPETSGGAPDTQYF	TGTGCCAGCTCACCACCCGAGACTAGCGGGGGGGCCCCAGATACGCAGTATTTT
TRBJ1-1	TRBV7-9	-	-	CASSSVQTGSTEAFF	TGTGCCAGCAGCTCAGTTCAGACAGGTAGCACTGAAGCTTTCTTT
TRBJ2-2	TRBV6-1	few	TRBD1	CATDRVGGTGELFF	TGTGCCACAGACAGGGTCGGAGGCACCGGGGAGCTGTTTTTT
TRBJ1-1	TRBV6-5	-	-	CASRHNRVDTEAFF	TGTGCCAGCAGGCACAACAGGGTAGACACTGAAGCTTTCTTT
TRBJ1-3	TRBV9	-	-	CASSVRGGQGNTIYF	TGTGCCAGCAGCGTGCGCGGGGGTCAGGGAAACACCATATATTTT
TRBJ1-2	TRBV27	-	-	CASSPTGRFNYGYTF	TGTGCCAGCAGCCCAACAGGGCGATTTAACTATGGCTACACCTTC
TRBJ2-7	TRBV5-1	-	-	CASSLYPLTYEQYF	TGCGCCAGCAGCTTGTATCCCCTAACCTACGAGCAGTACTTC
TRBJ2-3	TRBV7-6	-	-	CASSPTISTDTQYF	TGTGCCAGCAGCCCAACTATTAGCACAGATACGCAGTATTTT
TRBJ1-4	TRBV9	-	-	CASSVGYGGEKLFF	TGTGCCAGCAGCGTAGGTTACGGGGGGGAAAAACTGTTTTTT
TRBJ1-2	TRBV6-1	-	-	CASRPGSSPIYGYTF	TGTGCCAGCAGGCCCGGGTCGTCCCCAATCTATGGCTACACCTTC
TRBJ2-2	TRBV5-1	-	TRBD2	CASSLAGGLVGGELFF	TGCGCCAGCAGCTTAGCGGGAGGGCTCGTTGGCGGGGAGCTGTTTTTT
TRBJ1-2	TRBV5-6	few	TRBD1	CASSLGTGTYGYTF	TGTGCCAGCAGCCTCGGGACAGGCACATATGGCTACACCTTC
TRBJ1-2	TRBV30	-	TRBD1	CAWRRDRGTTYGYTF	TGTGCCTGGCGCCGGGACAGGGGGACTACTTATGGCTACACCTTC
TRBJ1-5	TRBV5-1	-	TRBD1	CASSVTGGNQPQHF	TGCGCCAGCAGCGTGACAGGGGGCAATCAGCCCCAGCATTTT
TRBJ2-7	TRBV29-1	-	TRBD1	CSVDRVDRGPSPVYEQYF	TGCAGCGTTGACCGTGTGGACAGGGGGCCTAGTCCGGTATACGAGCAGTACTTC
TRBJ1-2	TRBV30	-	-	CASWRPSSIYGYTF	TGTGCCTCCTGGAGGCCATCATCTATTTATGGCTACACCTTC
TRBJ1-1	TRBV18	-	TRBD1	CASFRDSILNTEAFF	TGTGCCAGCTTCCGGGACAGTATTTTGAACACTGAAGCTTTCTTT
TRBJ1-5	TRBV7-8	-	TRBD1	CASSLAGQNQPQHF	TGTGCCAGCAGTCTAGCGGGACAGAATCAGCCCCAGCATTTT
TRBJ1-4	TRBV6-4	-	-	CASRLAASTNEKLFF	TGTGCCAGCAGGCTCGCGGCTTCAACTAATGAAAAACTGTTTTTT
TRBJ1-2	TRBV29-1	-	TRBD1	CSVEDREGYTF	TGCAGCGTTGAGGACAGGGAAGGCTACACCTTC
TRBJ1-3	TRBV11-2	-	-	CASNGGNTIYF	TGTGCCTCCAACGGGGGAAACACCATATATTTT
TRBJ1-2	TRBV11-2	-	TRBD1	CASRPTGGYGYTF	TGTGCCAGCAGACCGACAGGGGGGTATGGCTACACCTTC
TRBJ2-7	TRBV7-9	-	-	CASSLAMGRGALVPYEQYF	TGTGCCAGCAGCTTAGCGATGGGTCGGGGGGCGTTGGTTCCCTACGAGCAGTACTTC
TRBJ2-3	TRBV7-3	-	TRBD2	CASSPAGRAGGYTQYF	TGTGCCAGCAGCCCGGCGGGCCGAGCGGGGGGGTATACGCAGTATTTT
TRBJ2-2	TRBV9	-	-	CASSVGGGNTGELFF	TGTGCCAGCAGCGTAGGTGGAGGGAACACCGGGGAGCTGTTTTTT
TRBJ2-5	TRBV19	-	-	CASSQQKETQYF	TGTGCCAGTAGTCAACAGAAAGAGACCCAGTACTTC
TRBJ2-7	TRBV7-9	-	-	CASTAGAEQYF	TGTGCCAGCACCGCAGGGGCCGAGCAGTACTTC
TRBJ1-1	TRBV7-3	few	-	CASSSPPRGRAGTEAFF	TGTGCCAGCAGCTCCCCACCCAGGGGCAGGGCAGGCACTGAAGCTTTCTTT
TRBJ1-1	TRBV28	-	TRBD1	CASSSWTGLNTEAFF	TGTGCCAGCAGTTCCTGGACAGGCCTGAACACTGAAGCTTTCTTT